A selection of T cell receptor beta chains follows, all from one sample in a study of blood T cells in healthy people across ages. TCRdb independently ran MiXCR on the 5' RACE reads; one entry per CDR3 protein. Here the sample spans about a million distinct CDR3 sequences, just over 50% being singletons. What was sequenced was blood. The receptors were sampled from a woman aged 55-69 years in good health. Both conserved end residues are part of each CDR3. D genes are given only for firm matches. Size is omitted from some rows. Given values are once, few, many or a class for expanded clones.

d_call clone_size j_call v_call cdr3_nt cdr3_aa
- - TRBJ2-7 TRBV5-6 TGTGCCAGCAGCCCCGGAACCGTCCGGGGCTACGAGCAGTACTTC CASSPGTVRGYEQYF
TRBD1 few TRBJ2-1 TRBV5-1 TGCGCCAGCAGCTACCTCGGGACAGGGGGCAATGAGCAGTTCTTC CASSYLGTGGNEQFF
- few TRBJ2-5 TRBV7-2 TGTGCCAGCAGCCTGCCGGAACAAGAGACCCAGTACTTC CASSLPEQETQYF
TRBD2 few TRBJ2-1 TRBV29-1 TGCAGCGTTGAAGATCGGCAGCGGGAGCCCTACAATGAGCAGTTCTTC CSVEDRQREPYNEQFF
- few TRBJ2-3 TRBV29-1 TGCAGCGTTATGCGGGAGACCAGGGGTAGCACAGATACGCAGTATTTT CSVMRETRGSTDTQYF
- - TRBJ1-5 TRBV30 TGTGCCTGGGGTGCGAGGGTTACAAGTCAGCCCCAGCATTTT CAWGARVTSQPQHF
TRBD2 - TRBJ2-5 TRBV10-3 TGTGCCAGCGACGCCGGGAGGCGAGAGACCCAGTACTTC CASDAGRRETQYF
- - TRBJ2-7 TRBV3-1 TGTGCCAGCAGCCACGGCAGGGCAGGATCCTACGAGCAGTACTTC CASSHGRAGSYEQYF
TRBD1 - TRBJ2-6 TRBV5-1 TGCGCCAGTACGGACAGGCCCTCTGGGGCCAACGTCCTGACTTTC CASTDRPSGANVLTF
- - TRBJ2-3 TRBV2 TGTGCCAGCAGTGAAGGTGCAGGGTGGAGCACAGATACGCAGTATTTT CASSEGAGWSTDTQYF
- - TRBJ2-7 TRBV27 TGTGCCAGCAGTTTATCAACCGGGCCGCTCGAGCAGTACTTC CASSLSTGPLEQYF
- few TRBJ1-2 TRBV20-1 TGCAGTGTGGGTCTCGAACGAGGCTACACCTTC CSVGLERGYTF
- - TRBJ2-7 TRBV6-5 TGTGCCAGCAGTTACTCGAGTCCAGGGCCGGGTTCCTCCTACGAGCAGTACTTC CASSYSSPGPGSSYEQYF
TRBD2 few TRBJ2-7 TRBV3-1 TGTGCCAGCAGCCAAGAGATCCTCACGGGAGGAGCCTACGAGCAGTACTTC CASSQEILTGGAYEQYF
- - TRBJ2-7 TRBV10-3 TGTGCCATCAGTGAGTCCGCGACTAGTAAGTACGAGCAGTACTTC CAISESATSKYEQYF
- - TRBJ2-7 TRBV9 TGTGCCAGCAGCGTAGACGCGGACCTGACCTACGAGCAGTACTTC CASSVDADLTYEQYF
TRBD1 few TRBJ2-1 TRBV7-2 TGTGCCAGCAGCTTTTCAGGGGGTGAGCAGTTCTTC CASSFSGGEQFF
- - TRBJ2-3 TRBV29-1 TGCAGCGTAGGACAAACAGATACGCAGTATTTT CSVGQTDTQYF
- - TRBJ2-3 TRBV7-2 TGTGCCAGCAGCTTAGAGGGGAGAGGAGTAGATACGCAGTATTTT CASSLEGRGVDTQYF
- - TRBJ2-5 TRBV6-5 TGTGCCAGCAGCGAGCAGAGAAATCTTGAGACCCAGTACTTC CASSEQRNLETQYF
- - TRBJ2-4 TRBV5-6 TGTGCCAGCAGCTTCGGGGGCCCCCTAGCCAAAAACATTCAGTACTTC CASSFGGPLAKNIQYF
- - TRBJ1-5 TRBV20-1 TGCAGTGCTAGAGATCCAAGGGGCATGAGCAATCAGCCCCAGCATTTT CSARDPRGMSNQPQHF
- - TRBJ2-7 TRBV12-3/TRBV12-4 TGTGCCAGCAGTTTGCTGGCAGGGGACTACGAGCAGTACTTC CASSLLAGDYEQYF
TRBD2 once TRBJ2-1 TRBV29-1 TGCAGCGTTGATTCGTGGTTAGCGGGAGATAATAAGATTCACGATGAGCAGTTCTTC CSVDSWLAGDNKIHDEQFF
- few TRBJ1-4 TRBV30 TGTGCCTGGAGAAGGGAAAAACTGTTTTTT CAWRREKLFF
TRBD1 - TRBJ1-6 TRBV27 TGTGCCAGCAGTTCGGGACAGTTTAATTCACCCCTCCACTTT CASSSGQFNSPLHF
- - TRBJ2-7 TRBV2 TGTGCCAGCAGTGCCCAGACCCGCTACGAGCAGTACTTC CASSAQTRYEQYF
TRBD1 few TRBJ1-6 TRBV4-1 TGCGCCAGCAGCCCCGGGACAGGGGATTCACCCCTCCACTTT CASSPGTGDSPLHF
TRBD2 - TRBJ2-5 TRBV6-2/TRBV6-3 TGTGCCAGCAGTTTCCCCCGATGGCGGGAGGCCTTATACCAAGAGACCCAGTACTTC CASSFPRWREALYQETQYF
- - TRBJ2-1 TRBV4-1 TGCGCCAGCAGCCAAGATGAGGCGGGAAGGTCGTTCAGTGAGCAGTTCTTC CASSQDEAGRSFSEQFF
TRBD1 - TRBJ2-2 TRBV28 TGTGCCAGCAGAACCCCAACTGATTACAGGGGGCAGGGCACCGGGGAGCTGTTTTTT CASRTPTDYRGQGTGELFF